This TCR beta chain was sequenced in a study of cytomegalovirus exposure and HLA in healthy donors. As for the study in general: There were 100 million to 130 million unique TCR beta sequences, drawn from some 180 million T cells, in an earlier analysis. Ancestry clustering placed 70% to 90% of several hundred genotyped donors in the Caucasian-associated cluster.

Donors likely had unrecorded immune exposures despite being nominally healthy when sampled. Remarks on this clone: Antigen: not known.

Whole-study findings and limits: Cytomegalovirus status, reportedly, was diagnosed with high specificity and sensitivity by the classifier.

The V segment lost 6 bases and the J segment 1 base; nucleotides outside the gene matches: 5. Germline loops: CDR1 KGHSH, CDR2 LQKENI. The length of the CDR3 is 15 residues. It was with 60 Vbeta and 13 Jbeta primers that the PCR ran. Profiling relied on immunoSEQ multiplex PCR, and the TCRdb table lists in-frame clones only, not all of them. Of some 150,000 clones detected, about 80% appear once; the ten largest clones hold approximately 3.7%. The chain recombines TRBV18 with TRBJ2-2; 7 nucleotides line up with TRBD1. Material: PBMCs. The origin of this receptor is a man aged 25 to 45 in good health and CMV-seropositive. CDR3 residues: CASSSGTENTGELFF. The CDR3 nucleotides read TGTGCCAGCTCGTCCGGGACAGAGAACACCGGGGAGCTGTTTTTT.